The rows below give T cell receptor beta chains drawn from one sample of a study of blood T cells in healthy people across ages. MiXCR was run by TCRdb on the 5' RACE reads, yielding one entry per CDR3 protein. The sample holds over a million distinct CDR3 sequences, less than 25% seen once. This sample also appeared in a second study, on T cells of mothers and their children.

Specimen: blood. The receptors were sampled from a girl aged 2 to 9 in good health. Each CDR3 is given with its conserved first and last residue. D genes are given only for firm matches. Where a row states a size, it is once, few, many or the class of an expanded clone; other rows omit it.

V	size	J	D	CDR3	DNA
TRBV20-1	-	TRBJ2-5	-	CSARQFQETQYF	TGCAGTGCTAGACAGTTCCAAGAGACCCAGTACTTC
TRBV12-5	few	TRBJ1-4	TRBD1	CASGPQGDATNEKLFF	TGTGCTAGTGGTCCCCAGGGGGATGCAACTAATGAAAAACTGTTTTTT
TRBV6-5	-	TRBJ2-2	-	CASSYGWTALFTGELVF	TGTGCCAGCAGTTACGGGTGGACAGCCCTTTTCACCGGGGAGCTGGTTTTT
TRBV4-1	few	TRBJ2-7	-	CASSQGRVDEQYF	TGCGCCAGCAGCCAGGGGAGAGTCGACGAGCAGTACTTC
TRBV4-3	few	TRBJ1-1	-	CASSQGRRVNTEAFF	TGCGCCAGCAGCCAAGGGCGCAGGGTTAACACTGAAGCTTTCTTT
TRBV13	-	TRBJ2-5	-	CASSFQLTGRQETQYF	TGTGCCAGCAGCTTCCAATTGACAGGCCGACAAGAGACCCAGTACTTC
TRBV5-1	-	TRBJ2-1	-	CASSVQGPPIEQFF	TGCGCCAGCAGCGTCCAGGGTCCCCCTATTGAGCAGTTCTTC
TRBV12-3/TRBV12-4	few	TRBJ1-1	TRBD1	CASSSTGVEAFF	TGTGCCAGCAGTTCGACAGGGGTAGAGGCTTTCTTT
TRBV5-1	few	TRBJ2-7	TRBD2	CASSLEGLAGNPYEQYF	TGCGCCAGCAGCTTGGAGGGACTAGCGGGAAATCCCTACGAGCAGTACTTC
TRBV13	few	TRBJ1-2	-	CASSSWQYYGYTF	TGTGCCAGCAGCTCGTGGCAGTACTATGGCTACACCTTC
TRBV10-1	-	TRBJ2-1	TRBD1	CASSEGLGGQDEQFF	TGCGCCAGCAGTGAGGGGTTAGGTGGACAGGATGAGCAGTTCTTC
TRBV5-1	-	TRBJ2-7	-	CASSPDRDKDLLVGEQYF	TGCGCCAGCAGCCCGGACCGGGACAAGGATCTCTTGGTTGGCGAGCAGTACTTC
TRBV19	-	TRBJ2-1	TRBD2	CASRSGGGTLQDEQFF	TGTGCCAGCCGGTCGGGCGGGGGGACTCTACAGGATGAGCAGTTCTTC
TRBV28	-	TRBJ2-1	TRBD1	CTSTGTDNNEQFF	TGTACCAGCACCGGGACAGACAACAATGAGCAGTTCTTC
TRBV21-1	-	TRBJ2-3	-	CASSPPGPAADTQYF	TGTGCCAGCAGCCCCCCGGGACCTGCTGCAGATACGCAGTATTTT
TRBV3-1	-	TRBJ2-3	TRBD2	CASSLIGLAGGNTQYF	TGTGCCAGCAGCCTCATCGGACTAGCGGGAGGGAATACGCAGTATTTT
TRBV11-2	-	TRBJ2-3	TRBD2	CASSLDLSGEGDTQYF	TGTGCCAGCAGCTTAGATCTGAGCGGGGAAGGGGATACGCAGTATTTT
TRBV29-1	-	TRBJ2-5	-	CSVERDTESGETQYF	TGCAGCGTTGAAAGGGACACCGAATCGGGGGAGACCCAGTACTTC
TRBV29-1	few	TRBJ1-1	-	CSVEYKENTEAFF	TGCAGCGTTGAATATAAGGAGAACACTGAAGCTTTCTTT
TRBV12-3/TRBV12-4	few	TRBJ2-1	TRBD2	CASRARTSGEYNEQFF	TGTGCCAGCAGAGCGAGGACTAGCGGGGAGTACAATGAGCAGTTCTTC
TRBV7-9	-	TRBJ2-2	-	CASSLLSEQHTGELFF	TGTGCCAGCAGCTTATTATCAGAACAGCACACCGGGGAGCTGTTTTTT
TRBV5-1	many	TRBJ2-3	TRBD2	CASSPSGGTDTQYF	TGTGCCAGCAGTCCCTCGGGGGGGACAGATACGCAGTATTTT
TRBV29-1	few	TRBJ2-3	-	CSAGDATYTQYF	TGCAGCGCCGGGGATGCCACATATACGCAGTATTTT
TRBV9	-	TRBJ1-2	-	CASSVGRAYGYTF	TGTGCCAGCAGCGTAGGTAGGGCCTATGGCTACACCTTC
TRBV12-3/TRBV12-4	-	TRBJ1-5	-	CASSLGQGRGQPQHF	TGTGCCAGCAGTTTGGGGCAGGGCCGGGGTCAGCCCCAGCATTTT
TRBV9	-	TRBJ2-6	-	CASSEDSGANVQTF	TGTGCCAGCAGCGAGGACAGTGGGGCCAACGTCCAGACTTTC
TRBV6-5	many	TRBJ2-7	-	CASGYTGDEQYF	TGTGCCAGCGGGTACACGGGGGACGAGCAGTACTTC
TRBV27	-	TRBJ2-5	TRBD2	CASGRPASGLGETQYF	TGTGCCAGCGGACGACCCGCTAGCGGTCTAGGGGAGACCCAGTACTTC
TRBV19	-	TRBJ2-5	TRBD1	CASSTGDRSQETQYF	TGTGCCAGTAGTACGGGGGACAGGAGCCAAGAGACCCAGTACTTC
TRBV29-1	-	TRBJ1-1	TRBD1	CSVEMTGLNTEAFF	TGCAGCGTAGAAATGACAGGGCTGAACACTGAAGCTTTCTTT
TRBV10-3	-	TRBJ1-3	-	CAIRTESGNTIYF	TGTGCCATCAGGACCGAGTCTGGAAACACCATATATTTT
TRBV29-1	-	TRBJ2-2	-	CSAGAPLNTGELFF	TGCAGCGCGGGGGCCCCATTAAACACCGGGGAGCTGTTTTTT
TRBV9	-	TRBJ1-1	-	CASSVEQGEAFF	TGTGCCAGCAGCGTAGAACAAGGTGAAGCTTTCTTT
TRBV28	many	TRBJ2-7	-	CASSGGTGSYEQYF	TGTGCCAGCAGCGGGGGAACAGGCTCCTACGAGCAGTACTTC
TRBV6-1	few	TRBJ2-2	TRBD2	CASTSAALTSGGAQDTGELFF	TGTGCCAGCACGAGCGCGGCCCTGACTAGCGGGGGGGCCCAGGACACCGGGGAGCTGTTTTTT
TRBV12-3/TRBV12-4	-	TRBJ2-6	-	CASSLLGPSLSGANVLTF	TGTGCTAGCAGTTTGTTGGGACCCAGCCTTTCTGGGGCCAACGTCCTGACTTTC
TRBV12-3/TRBV12-4	-	TRBJ2-3	-	CASSLTTDAQYF	TGTGCCAGCAGTTTAACAACAGATGCTCAGTATTTT
TRBV27	few	TRBJ2-3	TRBD2	CASSFYQLAGATDTQYF	TGTGCCAGCAGTTTTTATCAGCTAGCGGGAGCTACAGATACGCAGTATTTT
TRBV14	-	TRBJ1-6	-	CASSQVIGGSYNSPLHF	TGTGCCAGCAGCCAAGTAATCGGGGGTTCCTATAATTCACCCCTCCACTTT
TRBV25-1	-	TRBJ2-7	-	CASSAGAVVEQYF	TGTGCCAGCAGCGCAGGGGCTGTTGTTGAGCAGTACTTC
TRBV29-1	-	TRBJ2-7	-	CSADSTTLGEQYF	TGCAGCGCGGATTCGACTACCTTGGGCGAGCAGTACTTC
TRBV5-5	few	TRBJ1-1	-	CASSLRPGGMNTEAFF	TGTGCCAGCAGCTTACGCCCCGGGGGAATGAACACTGAAGCTTTCTTT
TRBV24-1	once	TRBJ2-7	-	CATSDLAVDPLGMPTYEQYF	TGTGCCACCAGTGATTTAGCGGTCGATCCTCTGGGGATGCCAACCTACGAGCAGTACTTC
TRBV3-1	few	TRBJ1-1	-	CASSQDLVSGMNTEAFF	TGTGCCAGCAGCCAAGATCTAGTTTCAGGCATGAACACTGAAGCTTTCTTT
TRBV11-2	few	TRBJ2-7	-	CASRPGTTYEQYF	TGTGCCAGCAGACCCGGGACAACCTACGAGCAGTACTTC
TRBV7-2	-	TRBJ2-7	TRBD1	CASSLGSGGLYEQYF	TGTGCCAGCAGCTTAGGGTCAGGGGGTCTCTACGAGCAGTACTTC
TRBV6-2/TRBV6-3	-	TRBJ1-2	-	CASSLPTANYGYTF	TGTGCCAGCAGTCTTCCCACCGCTAACTATGGCTACACCTTC
TRBV29-1	-	TRBJ2-1	TRBD2	CSDNLAETYNEQFF	TGCAGCGACAATCTAGCGGAGACCTACAATGAGCAGTTCTTC
TRBV7-9	-	TRBJ2-4	-	CASSFHTGLAKNIQYF	TGTGCCAGCAGCTTCCACACAGGGCTAGCCAAAAACATTCAGTACTTC
TRBV20-1	-	TRBJ2-5	-	CSARDYVAVRTETQYF	TGCAGTGCTAGAGATTATGTCGCGGTCAGGACGGAGACCCAGTACTTC
TRBV29-1	-	TRBJ1-1	-	CSVVGYPTEAFF	TGCAGCGTTGTTGGCTACCCCACTGAAGCTTTCTTT
TRBV3-1	-	TRBJ2-7	-	CASSQDLIYEQYF	TGTGCCAGCAGCCAAGATCTGATTTACGAGCAGTACTTC
TRBV11-2	-	TRBJ2-7	TRBD2	CASSPGLAPTSYEQYF	TGTGCCAGCAGCCCCGGACTAGCCCCAACCTCCTACGAGCAGTACTTC
TRBV11-2	-	TRBJ2-5	-	CANSPGETQYF	TGTGCCAACAGCCCGGGGGAGACCCAGTACTTC
TRBV5-6	-	TRBJ2-1	TRBD2	CASSLRGTSAHNEQFF	TGTGCCAGCAGCTTGCGAGGGACTAGCGCCCACAATGAGCAGTTCTTC
TRBV19	few	TRBJ1-5	TRBD1	CASSRDRGGNQPQHF	TGTGCCAGTAGTCGCGACAGGGGGGGGAATCAGCCCCAGCATTTT
TRBV6-6	few	TRBJ2-7	-	CASSIPLGSSYEQYF	TGTGCCAGCAGTATCCCACTGGGCAGCTCCTACGAGCAGTACTTC
TRBV11-2	once	TRBJ2-1	-	CASSLGVGGDNEQFF	TGTGCCAGCAGCTTAGGAGTTGGTGGGGACAATGAGCAGTTCTTC
TRBV4-3	few	TRBJ2-3	-	CASSLISRDTQYF	TGCGCCAGCAGCCTCATATCGAGGGATACGCAGTATTTT